Following are 22 T cell receptor beta chains from one sample sequenced in a study of T-cell memory formation after mild COVID-19. TCRdb recomputed calls from the 5' RACE reads with MiXCR, one row per CDR3 protein. The sample lists more than 300,000 distinct CDR3 sequences, 20% to 25% occurring once. The sequenced sample consisted of PBMCs or a T cell subset sorted from them (not recorded which). These receptors all come from a man aged 18 to 30 who had mild COVID-19 (a few samples of this study predate the infection). Cell type and time point are not known.

The rearrangement links TRBV7-9 to TRBJ1-1; maybe TRBD1 (6 bases). Germline V gene lookup returns CDR1 SEHNR and CDR2 FQNEAQ (reference sequence). The CDR3 is 15 amino acids. Trimming pared 0 bases from V and 2 bases from J, leaving 10 bases between. The CDR3 DNA sequence: TGTGCCAGCAGCTTAGCAGGGGGAGTTAACACTGAAGCTTTCTTT. Amino acid sequence: CASSLAGGVNTEAFF.

This clonotype came up a few times. V and J are TRBV29-1 and TRBJ2-5, with 15 bases that match TRBD2. CDR3 size: 14 residues. CDR1 SQVTM and CDR2 ANQGSEA come from the germline V gene. Unmatched junction bases numbered 1, after V lost 6 bases and J lost 2 bases. This CDR3 reads CSVGLAGGQETQYF. DNA for the CDR3: TGCAGCGTAGGACTAGCGGGGGGGCAAGAGACCCAGTACTTC. Based on the CDR3 plus reference TRBV29-1 and TRBJ2-5, the full variable domain is SAVISQKPSRDICQRGTSLTIQCQVDSQVTMMFWYRQQPGQSLTLIATANQGSEATYESGFVIDKFPISRPNLTFSTLTVSNMSPEDSSIYLCSVGLAGGQETQYFGPGTRLLVL.

This chain uses TRBV5-1 with TRBJ2-1; D assignment may be TRBD1 or TRBD2 (5 bases each). The CDR3 totals 16 residues. Trimming took off 0 bases at V and 4 bases at J, with 14 bases between the two ends. Germline CDR1 and CDR2: SGHRS and YFSETQ. The CDR3 protein is CASSLASTGGYNEQFF. Here the CDR3 DNA reads TGCGCCAGCAGCTTGGCATCGACTGGGGGTTACAATGAGCAGTTCTTC.

This clonotype was seen many times. The genes are TRBV5-1 and TRBJ2-7; 7 bases match TRBD1. J was trimmed by 2 bases and V by 0 bases; bases with no gene match: 11. The CDR3 covers 17 residues. The V gene's germline CDR1 is SGHRS and CDR2 YFSETQ. The DNA of the CDR3 is TGCGCCAGCAGCTTGGCCCTCTCCGGGACAGACCCCTACGAGCAGTACTTC. The encoded protein is CASSLALSGTDPYEQYF.

J is TRBJ1-4 and V is TRBV4-1, with a weak D call TRBD1 (6 bases). The V and J ends lost 1 base and 3 bases respectively, with 9 bases between them. This CDR3 has 15 amino acids. Germline-derived CDR1 and CDR2 are MGHRA and YSYEKL. The CDR3 here is CASSQAGGPNEKLFF. CDR3 coding DNA: TGCGCCAGCAGCCAAGCCGGGGGGCCTAATGAAAAACTGTTTTTT.

Regarding this clonotype: At one of its ends the junction is not consistent with the germline gene, which may arise from a read error. The chain joins TRBV15 to TRBJ1-2; TRBD1 matches 8 bases. CDR1 and CDR2 (germline): LNHNV, YYDKDF (reference sequence). There are 12 residues in the CDR3. Here the CDR3 DNA reads TGTGCCACCAGCAGAGACGTGGGACAGGTTTCATTC. Its translation is CATSRDVGQVSF.

The genes are TRBV20-1 and TRBJ1-6; no firm D call. The CDR3 is 15 amino acids. Germline V CDR1 and CDR2: DFQATT, SNEGSKA (reference sequence). Trimming shortened V by 1 base and J by 7 bases, and 14 bases separated the two germline ends. The CDR3 sequence is CSARVQAAGNSPLHF. The CDR3, as DNA: TGCAGTGCTAGAGTCCAGGCCGCTGGGAATTCACCCCTCCACTTT.

This clonotype was observed a handful of times. The chain employs TRBV4-3 and TRBJ2-7, with D perhaps matching TRBD1 (6 bases). Germline V gives CDR1 LGHNA, CDR2 YSLEER. CDR3 length: 16 residues. The V and J ends lost 0 bases and 3 bases respectively, with 15 bases between them. CDR3 loop: CASSQDLDREYYEQYF. The DNA of the CDR3 is TGCGCCAGCAGCCAAGATTTGGACAGAGAGTACTACGAGCAGTACTTC.

This clonotype was seen a few times. The gene calls are TRBV6-4 and TRBJ2-1; the match to TRBD1 covers 9 bases. This CDR3 comprises 13 residues. After removal of 8 bases from V and 7 bases from J, the junction contained 6 bases not matched to a gene. The germline gives CDR1 MRHNA, CDR2 SNTAGT. DNA for the CDR3: TGTGCCAGCGGGACAGGGATCTGGAATGAGCAGTTCTTC. It yields the protein CASGTGIWNEQFF.

This clonotype was detected a few times. The V gene is TRBV3-1, the J gene TRBJ2-1, with D perhaps TRBD2 (6 bases). The CDR3 is made up of 13 amino acids. V lost 4 bases and J 6 bases, leaving 10 bases between the germline ends. Germline CDR1 and CDR2: LGHDT and YNNKEL (reference sequence). Here the CDR3 DNA reads TGTGCCAGCAGCCCCGTGGGGGGCAATGAGCAGTTCTTC. It specifies CASSPVGGNEQFF.

This clonotype appeared a few times. The chain is built from TRBV5-6 and TRBJ2-2; the D is unclear. The CDR3 has 13 residues. Germline V gene lookup returns CDR1 SGHDT and CDR2 YYEEEE. Trimming removed 1 base at V and 4 bases at J, with 5 bases between. CDR3 loop: CASSLRVTGELFF. The CDR3 region has the DNA TGTGCCAGCAGCTTGAGAGTCACCGGGGAGCTGTTTTTT.

This clonotype has a handful of counts. The chain combines TRBV7-2 with TRBJ1-1; TRBD1 matches at 7 bases. Germline V gives CDR1 SGHTA, CDR2 FQGNSA. The CDR3 is made up of 12 amino acids. The ends lost 4 bases at V and 12 bases at J; junction bases unmatched: 8. In DNA form, the CDR3 reads TGTGCCAGCAGCTCACGACAGGGTCTGCCTTTCTTT. It specifies CASSSRQGLPFF.

The V call is TRBV7-9, the J call TRBJ2-3; D is uncertain. This CDR3 is built from 11 residues. CDR1 and CDR2 (germline): SEHNR, FQNEAQ (reference sequence). V lost 5 bases to trimming and J lost 9 bases, with 9 bases between them. The CDR3 loop reads CASSLSFTQYF. CDR3 coding DNA: TGTGCCAGCAGCCTCTCTTTCACGCAGTATTTT.

This clonotype was picked up a small number of times. The junction does not match germline at one end; this may be a read error. The chain uses TRBV5-1 and TRBJ2-4; D gene unclear. The CDR3 is 13 residues long. The germline V gene has CDR1 SGHRS and CDR2 YFSETQ. CDR3 in DNA: TGCGCCAGCAGCTTGGAAGGAAAAAACATACAGTACTTC. Encoded protein: CASSLEGKNIQYF.

This clonotype appeared many times. The chain employs TRBV3-1 and TRBJ2-5; 10 bases fit TRBD1. The CDR3 is made up of 15 amino acids. The V gene's germline CDR1 is LGHDT and CDR2 YNNKEL (reference sequence). The ends lost 0 bases at V and 5 bases at J; junction bases unmatched: 3. The CDR3 DNA is TGTGCCAGCAGCCAAGAGGGACAGGGGTACGAGACCCAGTACTTC. Translated: CASSQEGQGYETQYF.

The rearrangement links TRBV20-1 to TRBJ2-1; D is tentatively TRBD1 or TRBD2 (6 bases each). The germline CDR1 and CDR2 sequences are DFQATT and SNEGSKA (reference sequence). This CDR3 is built from 14 residues. V gave up 6 bases and J gave up 2 bases, with 14 bases separating them. CDR3 sequence: CSARGAWTYNEQFF. CDR3 nucleotides: TGCAGTGCAAGGGGGGCCTGGACCTACAATGAGCAGTTCTTC.

V is TRBV7-8 and J is TRBJ1-6; D is unresolved. The CDR3 contains 16 residues. V was clipped by 4 bases and J by 7 bases, with 17 bases between them. The germline CDR1 and CDR2 sequences are SGHVS and FQNEAQ. CDR3 protein: CASSSPLASKNSPLHF. DNA for the CDR3: TGTGCCAGCAGCTCCCCGCTGGCCAGTAAAAATTCACCCCTCCACTTT.

This clonotype turned up a few times. The rearrangement links TRBV4-3 to TRBJ1-2; no firm D call. Trimming took 0 bases from V and 4 from J, leaving 12 bases between them. CDR1 and CDR2 (germline): LGHNA, YSLEER. The CDR3 length is 15 residues. CDR3 loop: CASSQDVTGVYGYTF. The CDR3 nucleotides read TGCGCCAGCAGCCAAGATGTTACCGGGGTCTATGGCTACACCTTC.

CDR3 nucleotide sequence: TGCGCCAGCAGCCAAGAGGCCAGGGTGGACTATCAAGAGACCCAGTACTTC. This gives the protein CASSQEARVDYQETQYF. J is TRBJ2-5 and V is TRBV4-3; maybe TRBD2 (6 bases). Trimming left V 0 bases short and J 2 bases short, with 16 bases between. CDR3 length: 17 amino acids. Germline values: CDR1 LGHNA, CDR2 YSLEER.

The CDR3 loop is CASSLGIAEKLFF. For the CDR3, the DNA is TGCGCCAGCAGCCTAGGAATTGCTGAAAAACTGTTTTTT. The chain combines TRBV5-1 with TRBJ1-4, with D hard to call. V lost 4 bases and J lost 7, with 11 bases in between. The CDR3 has 13 residues. Germline V gene lookup returns CDR1 SGHRS and CDR2 YFSETQ.

This rearrangement joins TRBV23-1 to TRBJ2-5; D is unclear. TRBV23-1 is recorded as an ORF, its role being uncertain. CDR3 length: 14 amino acids. V was trimmed by 6 bases and J by 6 bases, leaving 17 bases between them. The CDR3 nucleotides are TGCGCCAGCAGCCCGGTAGGGCGACTGAAGACCCAGTACTTC. It encodes CASSPVGRLKTQYF.

This chain uses TRBV7-2 with TRBJ2-7; 11 nucleotides agree with TRBD2. Per the germline V gene, CDR1 is SGHTA and CDR2 is FQGNSA. This CDR3 has 16 residues. The junction had 4 bases not matched to a gene; V was cut back by 0 bases and J by 3 bases. The chain's CDR3 is CASSLAPLAGGYEQYV. The CDR3 coding sequence is TGTGCCAGCAGCTTAGCGCCGCTAGCGGGGGGCTACGAGCAGTACGTC.